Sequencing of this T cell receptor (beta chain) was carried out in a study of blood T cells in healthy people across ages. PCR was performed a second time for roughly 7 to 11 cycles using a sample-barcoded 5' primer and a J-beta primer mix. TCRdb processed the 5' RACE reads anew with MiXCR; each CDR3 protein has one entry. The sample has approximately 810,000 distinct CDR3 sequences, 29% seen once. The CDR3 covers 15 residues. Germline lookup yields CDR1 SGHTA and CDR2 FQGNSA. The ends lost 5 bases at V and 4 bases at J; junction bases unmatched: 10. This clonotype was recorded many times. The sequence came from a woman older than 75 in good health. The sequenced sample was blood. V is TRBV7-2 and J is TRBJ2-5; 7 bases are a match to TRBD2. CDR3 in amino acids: CASSHRREGRETQYF. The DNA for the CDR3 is TGTGCCAGCAGCCACCGCAGGGAGGGGCGAGAGACCCAGTACTTC.